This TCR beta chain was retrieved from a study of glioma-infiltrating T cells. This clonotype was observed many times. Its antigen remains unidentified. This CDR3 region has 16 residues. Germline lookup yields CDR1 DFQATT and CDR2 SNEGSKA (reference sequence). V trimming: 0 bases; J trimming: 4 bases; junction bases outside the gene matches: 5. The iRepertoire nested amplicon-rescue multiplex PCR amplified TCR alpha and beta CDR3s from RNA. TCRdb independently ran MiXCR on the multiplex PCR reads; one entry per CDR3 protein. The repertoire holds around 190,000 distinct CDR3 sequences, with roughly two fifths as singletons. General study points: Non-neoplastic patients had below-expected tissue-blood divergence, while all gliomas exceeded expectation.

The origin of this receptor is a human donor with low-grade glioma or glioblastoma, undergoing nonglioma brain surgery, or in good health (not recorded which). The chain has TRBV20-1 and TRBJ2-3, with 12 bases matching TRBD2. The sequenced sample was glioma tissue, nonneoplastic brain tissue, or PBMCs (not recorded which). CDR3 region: CSARDRLAGVSDTQYF. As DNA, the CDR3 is TGCAGTGCTAGAGATCGACTAGCGGGAGTCTCAGATACGCAGTATTTT.